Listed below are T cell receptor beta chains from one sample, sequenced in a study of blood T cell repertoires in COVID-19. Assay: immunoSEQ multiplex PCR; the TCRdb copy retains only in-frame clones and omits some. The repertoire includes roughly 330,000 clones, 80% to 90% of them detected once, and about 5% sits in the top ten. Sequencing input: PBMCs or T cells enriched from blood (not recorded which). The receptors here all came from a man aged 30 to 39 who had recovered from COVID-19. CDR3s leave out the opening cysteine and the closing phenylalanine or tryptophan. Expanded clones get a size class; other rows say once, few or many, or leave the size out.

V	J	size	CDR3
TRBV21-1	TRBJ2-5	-	ASSKIGDSRQETQY
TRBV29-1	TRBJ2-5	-	SVARSETQY
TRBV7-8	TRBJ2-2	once	ARPPHASGGAHPTGELF
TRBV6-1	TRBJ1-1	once	ASSEYGENTEAF
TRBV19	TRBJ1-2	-	ASSPDRVTSNYGYT
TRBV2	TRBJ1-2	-	ASSVGTGFGYT
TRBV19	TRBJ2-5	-	ASSIPGVQETQY
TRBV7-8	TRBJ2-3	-	ASSSPGLARDTQY
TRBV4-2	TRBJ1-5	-	ASSQEKGEGPGPQH
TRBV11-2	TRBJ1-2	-	ASSLPTGGYT
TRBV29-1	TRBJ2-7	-	SVASGTAYEQY
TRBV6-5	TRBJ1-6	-	ASSYEHRADSPLH